This TCR beta chain was profiled in a study of T cell clusters in autoimmune cytopenias. TRB was amplified from roughly 250 ng of peripheral blood genomic DNA per sample. The CDR3 sequence is 14 residues long. Germline V CDR1 and CDR2: DFQATT, SNEGSKA (reference sequence). One tube held mixed TRB-A and TRB-B primer pools for touch-down PCR. TCRdb reprocessed the multiplex PCR reads; each CDR3 protein has one entry and no DNA is given. Its listing shows about 5,000 distinct CDR3 sequences. The chain joins TRBV20-1 to TRBJ2-1; with no DNA, the TCRdb D assignment of TRBD1 cannot be verified. Sequenced material: peripheral blood. The source of this sequence is a human donor with an autoimmune cytopenia or autoimmune hepatitis (not recorded which). The CDR3 region is CSARQGGVYNEQFF.